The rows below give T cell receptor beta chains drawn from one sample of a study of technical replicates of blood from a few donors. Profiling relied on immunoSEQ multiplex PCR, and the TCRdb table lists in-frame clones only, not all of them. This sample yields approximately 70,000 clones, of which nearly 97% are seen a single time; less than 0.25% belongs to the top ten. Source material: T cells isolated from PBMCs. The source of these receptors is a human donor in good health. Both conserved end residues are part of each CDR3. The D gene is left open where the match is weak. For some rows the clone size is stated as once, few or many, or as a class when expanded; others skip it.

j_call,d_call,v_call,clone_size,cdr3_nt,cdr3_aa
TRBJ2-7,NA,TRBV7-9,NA,TGTGCCAGCAGCTCCCATGGAAGGCGGCCCTACGAGCAGTACTTC,CASSSHGRRPYEQYF
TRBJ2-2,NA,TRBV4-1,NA,TGCGCCAGCAGCCAAGGGGATCTTCGGAAAGCGGCCGGGGAGCTGTTTTTT,CASSQGDLRKAAGELFF
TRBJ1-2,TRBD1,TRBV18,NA,TGTGCCAGCTCACCAGGGGACAGGGTCCCTAACTATGGCTACACCTTC,CASSPGDRVPNYGYTF
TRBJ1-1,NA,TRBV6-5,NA,TGTGCCACCACTCGGCGGGCGAACACTGAAGCTTTCTTT,CATTRRANTEAFF
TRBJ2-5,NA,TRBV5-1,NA,TGCGCCAGCAGCTCGGGACACCCCCAAGAGACCCAGTACTTC,CASSSGHPQETQYF
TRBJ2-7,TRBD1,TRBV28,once,TGTGCCAGCAGTTTAATGGGACAGGCCTACGAGCAGTACTTC,CASSLMGQAYEQYF
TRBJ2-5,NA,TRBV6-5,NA,TGTGCCAGCAGCCAAGGGGGGGCCGAGACCCAGTACTTC,CASSQGGAETQYF
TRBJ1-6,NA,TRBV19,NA,TGTGCCAGTAGTCCCCCCCCAGTCTCACCCCTCCACTTT,CASSPPPVSPLHF
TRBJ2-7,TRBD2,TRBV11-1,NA,TGTGCCAGCAGCTATAGGGACTATCAGTACGAGCAGTACTTC,CASSYRDYQYEQYF
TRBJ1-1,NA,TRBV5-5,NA,TGTGCCAGCAGCAAACAGGGTAACACTGAAGCTTTCTTT,CASSKQGNTEAFF
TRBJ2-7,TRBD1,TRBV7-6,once,TGTGCCAGCAGCCCGGGACAGGGTGGTTACGAGCAGTACTTC,CASSPGQGGYEQYF
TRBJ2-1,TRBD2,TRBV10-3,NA,TGTGCCATCAGTGAGGCCCTAGCGGGGAGCTCCTACAATGAGCAGTTCTTC,CAISEALAGSSYNEQFF
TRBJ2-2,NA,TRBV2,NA,TGTGCCAGCAAAAGGACAGACGCGAACACCGGGGAGCTGTTTTTT,CASKRTDANTGELFF
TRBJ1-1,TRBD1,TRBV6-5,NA,TGTGCCAGCAGTTACTCGATAAGGGGACAGTCCACTGAAGCTTTCTTT,CASSYSIRGQSTEAFF
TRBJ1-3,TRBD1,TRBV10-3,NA,TGTGCCATCAACCAGGGACAGCCCTCTGGAAACACCATATATTTT,CAINQGQPSGNTIYF
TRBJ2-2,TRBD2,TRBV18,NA,TGTGCCAGCTCCCTAAGCGGGGGGTTCAACACCGGGGAGCTGTTTTTT,CASSLSGGFNTGELFF
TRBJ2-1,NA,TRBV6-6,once,TGTGCCAGCAGTTACTCTAGCAATGAGCAGTTCTTC,CASSYSSNEQFF
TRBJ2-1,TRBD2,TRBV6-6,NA,TGTGCCAGCAGTTACTCAGCGGGGGGGAACAATGAGCAGTTCTTC,CASSYSAGGNNEQFF
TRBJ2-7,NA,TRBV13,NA,TGTGCCAGCAGCTTAGGGAGTTACGAGCAGTACTTC,CASSLGSYEQYF
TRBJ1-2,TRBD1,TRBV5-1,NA,TGCGCCAGCAGAAGAGACTACCCCGGGACAGGAGATGGCTACACCTTC,CASRRDYPGTGDGYTF
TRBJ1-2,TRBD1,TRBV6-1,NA,TGTGCCAGCAGCCGAGGGGGCGTCCTTCTAAGCTACACCTTC,CASSRGGVLLSYTF
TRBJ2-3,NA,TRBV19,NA,TGTGCCAGTAGTTTGTGGAGAGCAGATACGCAGTATTTT,CASSLWRADTQYF
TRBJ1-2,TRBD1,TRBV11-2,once,TGTGCCAGCAGCTTGGGGACAGGGCCTTATGGCTACACCTTC,CASSLGTGPYGYTF
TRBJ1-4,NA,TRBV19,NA,TGTGCCAGTAGTATAGATCGTTTAGATCTGGGGACATATCTTAACGCAACTAATGAAAAACTGTTTTTT,CASSIDRLDLGTYLNATNEKLFF
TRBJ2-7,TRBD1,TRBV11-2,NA,TGTGCCAGCAGCGGGGACAGGAACGAGCAGTACTTC,CASSGDRNEQYF
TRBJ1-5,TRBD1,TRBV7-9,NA,TGTGCCAGCAGCTTACAGGGGGTAGGCAATCAGCCCCAGCATTTT,CASSLQGVGNQPQHF
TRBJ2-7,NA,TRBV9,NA,TGTGCCAGCAGCGTAGGGACAGAGAAGCAGTACTTC,CASSVGTEKQYF
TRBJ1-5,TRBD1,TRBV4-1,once,TGCGCCAGCAGCCAAGAAGCCCTCCGACAGGGTAGGTTTTGGGAAAGCAATCAGCCCCAGCATTTT,CASSQEALRQGRFWESNQPQHF
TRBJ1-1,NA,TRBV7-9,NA,TGTGCCAGCAGCCCGACACGAGAAGCTTTCTTT,CASSPTREAFF
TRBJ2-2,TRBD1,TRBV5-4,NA,TGTGCCAGTATGACAGGGGACACCGGGGAGCTGTTTTTT,CASMTGDTGELFF
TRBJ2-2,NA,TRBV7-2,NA,TGTGCCAGCAGCCCATTTCATCCCGCAAGTGGGGGGTCCGGGGAGCTGTTTTTT,CASSPFHPASGGSGELFF
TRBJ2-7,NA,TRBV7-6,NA,TGTGCCAGCAGCCTAGAACTAGACTCGTCCTACGAGCAGTACTTC,CASSLELDSSYEQYF
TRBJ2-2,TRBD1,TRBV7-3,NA,TGTGCCAGCAGCTTCGGGCAGGGGGCCACCGGGGAGCTGTTTTTT,CASSFGQGATGELFF
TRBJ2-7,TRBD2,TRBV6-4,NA,TGCAACGAGGGACTAGCGGGGGGGCGAGTCTACGAGCAGTACTTC,CNEGLAGGRVYEQYF
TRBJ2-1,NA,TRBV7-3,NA,TGTGCCAGCAGCTTAAATTACGGGGAGTACAATGAGCAGTTCTTC,CASSLNYGEYNEQFF
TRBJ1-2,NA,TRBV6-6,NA,TGTGCCAGCAGTCCCCGACAGATTGGCTACACCTTC,CASSPRQIGYTF
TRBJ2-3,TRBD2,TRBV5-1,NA,TGCGCCAGCAGCTTGGGTTGGGCTAGCGGGAGCACAGATACGCAGTATTTT,CASSLGWASGSTDTQYF
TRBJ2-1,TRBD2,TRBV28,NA,TGTGCCAGCAGTTTAAGATGGCTAGCGGGAGACGGAACCTACAATGAGCAGTTCTTC,CASSLRWLAGDGTYNEQFF
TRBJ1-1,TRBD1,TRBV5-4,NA,TGTGCCAGCAGCTGGGGGGGACAGGGTGGGGGGATTGACACTGAAGCTTTCTTT,CASSWGGQGGGIDTEAFF
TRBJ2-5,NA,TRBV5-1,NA,TGCGCCAGCAGCTCAAGGACCCGGGGAACACAAGAGACCCAGTACTTC,CASSSRTRGTQETQYF
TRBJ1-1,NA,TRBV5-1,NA,TGCGCCAGCAGCCCCGTCTCGGGGGGCACTGAAGCTTTCTTT,CASSPVSGGTEAFF
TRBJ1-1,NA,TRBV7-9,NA,TGTGCCAGCAGCTTAGGGGGGCGAGGGCGAGCTTTCTTT,CASSLGGRGRAFF
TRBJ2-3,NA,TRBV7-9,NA,TGTGCCAGCAGCTTAGGGCTAGCCGCAGATACGCAGTATTTT,CASSLGLAADTQYF
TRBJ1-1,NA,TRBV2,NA,TGTGCCAGCGGGGCCCCGAACACTGAAGCTTTCTTT,CASGAPNTEAFF
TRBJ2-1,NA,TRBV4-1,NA,TGCGCCAGCAGCGCTGGGGGGTCCGTCTCCAGAACTCGGATCTACAATGAGCAGTTCTTC,CASSAGGSVSRTRIYNEQFF
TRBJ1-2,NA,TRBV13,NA,TGTGCCAGCAGCTTAGGGGCAAACTATGGCTACACCTTC,CASSLGANYGYTF
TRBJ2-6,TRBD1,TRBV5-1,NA,TGCGCCAGCAGCTGGCCGCGACAGGGGTCTCCCTCTGGGGCCAACGTCCTGACTTTC,CASSWPRQGSPSGANVLTF
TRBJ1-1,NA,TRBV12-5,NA,TGTGCTAGTGGTTTGGTAGGGGTCACTGAAGCTTTCTTT,CASGLVGVTEAFF